This T cell receptor (beta chain) stems from a study of vaccination and CD4 T cells after COVID-19. Details on this clonotype: The antigen is unknown. At one end the junction does not follow the germline gene, possibly because of a read error.

The sample's treatment: approximately nine-day PBMC culture with coronavirus spike peptide pools or control peptides (ViraFEST assay). Cultured CD4+ T-cell DNA underwent Oncomine TCR Beta short-read sequencing. Using its own MiXCR run on the PCR reads, TCRdb lists one record per CDR3 protein. Among under 5,500 distinct CDR3 sequences listed, about 80% were seen once. This clonotype originated in a human donor who had recovered from COVID-19. Sequenced material: CD4+ T cells from blood, cultured in vitro.

The CDR3 DNA reads TGTGCCAGCAGTTTAGGCTGGGGATCATGGGAGCAGCCCCAGCATTTT. The encoded protein is CASSLGWGSWEQPQHF. The chain recombines TRBV7-6 with TRBJ1-5; D gene uncertain. Germline-derived CDR1 and CDR2 are SGHVS and FNYEAQ. The length of the CDR3 is 16 residues.